This T cell receptor beta chain was profiled in a study of CD4 T cells in relation to SARS-CoV-2 and coronaviruses. Unexposed donor CD4+ T cells date from about 2011-2018, before the COVID-19 pandemic. CD4+ T cells were isolated from the cells after 10 days of culture. Remarks on this clone: Its antigen remains unknown.

V gave up 0 bases and J gave up 10 bases, with 11 bases separating them. The germline V gene encodes CDR1 SGHDT and CDR2 YYEEEE. This CDR3 spans 13 amino acids. Here immunoSEQ multiplex PCR was the method, and the copy in TCRdb shows in-frame clones only, minus some. The data contain roughly 25,000 clones, more than 60% of them singletons. The receptor's source is a human donor in good health. This chain links TRBV5-6 with TRBJ2-1; D remains ambiguous. Sequencing was carried out using CD4+ T cells from PBMCs, cultured in vitro. The CDR3 is CASSLVGLGEQFF. The DNA for the CDR3 is TGTGCCAGCAGCTTGGTTGGGTTGGGCGAGCAGTTCTTC. The variable domain in full, completed from reference TRBV5-6 and TRBJ2-1, reads DAGVTQSPTHLIKTRGQQVTLRCSPKSGHDTVSWYQQALGQGPQFIFQYYEEEERQRGNFPDRFSGHQFPNYSSELNVNALLLGDSALYLCASSLVGLGEQFFGPGTRLTVL.